The following is a T cell receptor (beta chain) sequence with its context. Its antigen is currently unknown. With 4 bases clipped from V and 1 base from J, the junction kept 3 bases outside the gene matches. There are 15 residues in the CDR3. The germline V gene encodes CDR1 SGDLS and CDR2 YYNGEE. The entry originates in a study of long-term antiretroviral therapy in people with HIV. Study in general: Specimens dating back about a decade before the 2015 immediate-ART recommendation are the oldest included. Broader study findings: Controls had broader CDR3 length ranges than HIV repertoires did. Clonal populations expanded prior to ART predominated within the repertoire at all time points.

The run of the v3.0 immunoSEQ assay was at survey level. The method was immunoSEQ multiplex PCR; TCRdb's version includes in-frame clones alone and lacks a portion of them. This sample has 15,000 to 20,000 clones, with roughly 90% found just once. This TCR was recovered from a man aged 50 to 59 with HIV. The starting material was unsorted PBMCs, obtained 0.7 years before starting antiretroviral therapy. The rearrangement uses TRBV9 and TRBJ2-1, with TRBD2 identical over 9 bases. The CDR3 spells CASSQAGGSYNEQFF. CDR3 nucleotide sequence: TGTGCCAGCAGCCAAGCGGGAGGATCCTACAATGAGCAGTTCTTC.